The 11 T cell receptor beta chains listed next were all sequenced from one sample in a study of shared clonotypes between healthy human individuals (dated by TCRdb to the early 2020s). Library preparation employed the immunoSEQ multiplex PCR assay. TCRdb took this table from immuneACCESS and kept in-frame rearrangements with V and J called. Such tables lack part of the clones; where checked against another copy, unresolved V genes explain under half of the gap, and the rest is unexplained. The table for this sample lists about 500,000 clones; roughly 80% of them were counted only once. The ten largest account for about 12% of the sample. Source material: PBMCs. All receptors derive from a middle-aged woman in good health. Some clones in this sample may be carry-over from other donors' samples.

V and J are TRBV9 and TRBJ2-7; the D gene is possibly TRBD1 (5 bases). Germline V gives CDR1 SGDLS, CDR2 YYNGEE. The V end lost 0 bases, the J end lost 3 bases, and 13 bases lay between the germline ends. This CDR3 comprises 15 residues. CDR3 in DNA: TGTGCCAGCAGCGTAGCGGACAATCTGAACTACGAGCAGTACTTC. Translated, it gives CASSVADNLNYEQYF. Variable domain in full (rest from reference TRBV9 and TRBJ2-7): DSGVTQTPKHLITATGQRVTLRCSPRSGDLSVYWYQQSLDQGLQFLIQYYNGEERAKGNILERFSAQQFPDLHSELNLSSLELGDSALYFCASSVADNLNYEQYFGPGTRLTVT.

This chain uses TRBV11-2 with TRBJ2-1, with TRBD2 identical over 8 bases. This CDR3 has 16 amino acids. Trimming removed 0 bases from V and 6 bases from J; junction bases left unmatched: 7. Germline V gene lookup returns CDR1 SGHAT and CDR2 FQNNGV. CDR3 protein: CASSLDPGLGSNEQFF. The CDR3 bases are TGTGCCAGCAGCTTAGATCCGGGACTAGGGTCCAATGAGCAGTTCTTC.

The gene calls are TRBV7-3 and TRBJ1-1, with 7 positions matching TRBD1. The CDR3 consists of 15 residues. Looked up from germline, CDR1 is SGHTA and CDR2 is FQGTGA. V was clipped by 2 bases and J by 3 bases; unmatched bases: 6. CDR3 residues: CASSLQTGLDTEAFF. The CDR3 DNA follows: TGTGCCAGCAGCTTACAGACAGGGTTGGACACTGAAGCTTTCTTT.

This clone was observed a handful of times. The CDR3 is CATGTGGYNEQFF. CDR3 coding DNA: TGTGCCACCGGGACAGGGGGATACAATGAGCAGTTCTTC. The genes are TRBV10-3 and TRBJ2-1, with 11 bases identical to TRBD1. From germline, CDR1 is ENHRY and CDR2 SYGVKD. The CDR3 is 13 residues long. V shed 10 bases and J 4 bases; nucleotides not matched to a gene: 3.

The V call is TRBV7-9, the J call TRBJ2-5, with D tentatively TRBD2 (6 bases). V lost 5 bases and J lost 3, with 13 bases in between. This CDR3 has 14 residues. Germline V lookup: CDR1 SEHNR, CDR2 FQNEAQ (reference sequence). This CDR3 reads CASSLGDSKETQYF. For the CDR3, the DNA is TGTGCCAGCAGCCTCGGGGACTCCAAAGAGACCCAGTACTTC.

This chain uses TRBV9 with TRBJ2-1, with D unresolved. The CDR3 has 12 residues. The V end lost 0 bases, the J end lost 6 bases, and 4 bases lay between the germline ends. The V gene's germline CDR1 is SGDLS and CDR2 YYNGEE. The CDR3 coding sequence is TGTGCCAGCAGCGTAGTTTTCAATGAGCAGTTCTTC. Amino acids: CASSVVFNEQFF. The complete variable domain, with remaining parts taken from reference TRBV9 and TRBJ2-1, reads DSGVTQTPKHLITATGQRVTLRCSPRSGDLSVYWYQQSLDQGLQFLIQYYNGEERAKGNILERFSAQQFPDLHSELNLSSLELGDSALYFCASSVVFNEQFFGPGTRLTVL.

This clone has just a few counts. A single base is all that separates this from a far larger clone, so a read error is likely. This rearrangement joins TRBV5-1 to TRBJ1-1; the D gene is possibly TRBD1 (6 bases). Germline CDR1 SGHRS, CDR2 YFSETQ. This CDR3 has 13 residues. The CDR3 here is CASSFYRATGAFF. CDR3 nucleotide sequence: TGCGCCAGCAGCTTTTACAGGGCCACTGGAGCTTTCTTT.

V gene TRBV5-1 combines with J gene TRBJ1-1; 10 bases align to TRBD1. CDR3 size: 16 residues. The germline gives CDR1 SGHRS, CDR2 YFSETQ. The J segment lost 5 bases and the V segment lost 0 bases, leaving 7 bases of the junction unmatched. CDR3 residues: CASSLAWGQGFTEAFF. The DNA of the CDR3 is TGCGCCAGCAGCTTGGCCTGGGGACAGGGGTTTACTGAAGCTTTCTTT.

In the case of this clone: Given a far larger clone just one base away, this is likely a sequencing read error. The chain has TRBV4-1 and TRBJ2-5, with 12 bases lining up with TRBD1. This CDR3 contains 16 residues. The germline CDR1 and CDR2 sequences are MGHRA and YSYEKL. DNA for the CDR3: TGCGTCAGCAGCCAAGAAGGGACAGGGGGCGCTGAGACCCAGTACTTC. It encodes CVSSQEGTGGAETQYF.

The CDR3 DNA reads as TGTGCCAGCAGCCCGATCGGACAGAACACAGATACGCAGTATTTT. This encodes CASSPIGQNTDTQYF. The chain couples TRBV9 to TRBJ2-3; D perhaps matches TRBD1 (6 bases). Germline CDR1 SGDLS, CDR2 YYNGEE. Between the trimmed V and J ends, which lost 4 bases and 2 bases, there was a span of 14 bases. CDR3 length: 15 amino acids.

This chain joins TRBV6-4 and TRBJ1-1, with D unclear. Germline lookup yields CDR1 MRHNA and CDR2 SNTAGT. The CDR3 sequence is 17 residues long. V was clipped by 4 bases and J by 2 bases, with 20 bases between them. As DNA, the CDR3 is TGTGCCAGCAGTGGCACTCTAACACGACACCTTAACACTGAAGCTTTCTTT. Its translation: CASSGTLTRHLNTEAFF.